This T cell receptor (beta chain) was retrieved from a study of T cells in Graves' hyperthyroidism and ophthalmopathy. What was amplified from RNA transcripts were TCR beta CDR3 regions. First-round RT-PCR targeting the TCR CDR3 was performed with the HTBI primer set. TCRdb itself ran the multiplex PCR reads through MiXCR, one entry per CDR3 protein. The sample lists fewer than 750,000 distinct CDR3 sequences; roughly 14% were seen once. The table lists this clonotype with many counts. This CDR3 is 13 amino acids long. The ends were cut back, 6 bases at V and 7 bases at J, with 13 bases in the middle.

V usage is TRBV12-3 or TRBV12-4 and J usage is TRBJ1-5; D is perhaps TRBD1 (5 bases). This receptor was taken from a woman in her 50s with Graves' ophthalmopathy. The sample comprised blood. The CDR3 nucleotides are TGTGCCAGCAGCCACAGGCGCCGGCAGCCCCAGCATTTT. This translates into CASSHRRRQPQHF.